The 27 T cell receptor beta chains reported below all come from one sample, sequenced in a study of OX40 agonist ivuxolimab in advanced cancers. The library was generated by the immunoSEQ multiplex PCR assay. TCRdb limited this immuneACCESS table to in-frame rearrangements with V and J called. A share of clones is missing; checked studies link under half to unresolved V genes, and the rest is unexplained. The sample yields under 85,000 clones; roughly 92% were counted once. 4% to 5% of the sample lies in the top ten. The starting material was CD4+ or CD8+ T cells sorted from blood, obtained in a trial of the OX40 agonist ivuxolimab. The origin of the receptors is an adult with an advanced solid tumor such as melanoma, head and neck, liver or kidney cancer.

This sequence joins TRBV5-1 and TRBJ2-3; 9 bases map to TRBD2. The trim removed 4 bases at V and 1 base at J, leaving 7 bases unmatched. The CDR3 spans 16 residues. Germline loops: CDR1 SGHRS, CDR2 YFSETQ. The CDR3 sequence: CASSLLAGEGTDTQYF. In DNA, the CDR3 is TGCGCCAGCAGCCTGTTAGCGGGAGAGGGCACAGATACGCAGTATTTT.

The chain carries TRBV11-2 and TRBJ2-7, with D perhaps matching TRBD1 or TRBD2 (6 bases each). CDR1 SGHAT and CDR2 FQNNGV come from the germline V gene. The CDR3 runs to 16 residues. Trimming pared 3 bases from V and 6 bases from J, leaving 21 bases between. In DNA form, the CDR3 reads TGTGCCAGCAGCTTTCGGGGGACATCTCATGGCCTCGAGCAGTACTTC. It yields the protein CASSFRGTSHGLEQYF.

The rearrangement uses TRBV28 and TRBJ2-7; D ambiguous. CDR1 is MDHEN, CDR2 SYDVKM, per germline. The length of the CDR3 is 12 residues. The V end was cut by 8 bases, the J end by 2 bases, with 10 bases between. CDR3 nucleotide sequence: TGTGCCAGCGGCGGCTTACCCTACGAGCAGTACTTC. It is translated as CASGGLPYEQYF.

CDR3 loop: CASSEMGEQYF. Here the CDR3 DNA reads TGTGCCAGCAGTGAAATGGGCGAGCAGTACTTC. J is TRBJ2-7 and V is TRBV2; D remains unclear. Germline V gives CDR1 SNHLY, CDR2 FYNNEI. V was cut by 2 bases and J by 6 bases, with 5 bases left in between. CDR3 length equals 11 residues.

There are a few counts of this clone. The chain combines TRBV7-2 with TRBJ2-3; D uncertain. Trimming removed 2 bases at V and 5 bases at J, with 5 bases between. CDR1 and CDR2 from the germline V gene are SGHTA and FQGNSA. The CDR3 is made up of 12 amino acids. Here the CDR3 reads CASSLYLDTQYF. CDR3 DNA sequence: TGTGCCAGCAGCTTATATCTAGATACGCAGTATTTT. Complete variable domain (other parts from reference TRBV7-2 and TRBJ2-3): GAGVSQSPSNKVTEKGKDVELRCDPISGHTALYWYRQSLGQGLEFLIYFQGNSAPDKSGLPSDRFSAERTGGSVSTLTIQRTQQEDSAVYLCASSLYLDTQYFGPGTRLTVL.

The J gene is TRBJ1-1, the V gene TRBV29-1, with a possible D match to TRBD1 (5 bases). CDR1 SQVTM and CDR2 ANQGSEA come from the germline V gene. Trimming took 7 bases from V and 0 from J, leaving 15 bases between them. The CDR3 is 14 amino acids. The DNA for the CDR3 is TGCAGCGAAAAGGGCAGGGCGGTGAACACTGAAGCTTTCTTT. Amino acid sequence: CSEKGRAVNTEAFF.

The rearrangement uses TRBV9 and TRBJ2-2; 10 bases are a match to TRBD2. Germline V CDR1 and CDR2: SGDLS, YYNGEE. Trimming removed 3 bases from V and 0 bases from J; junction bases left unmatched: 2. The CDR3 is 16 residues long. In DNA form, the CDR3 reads TGTGCCAGCAGCGCGACTAGCGGGCCGAACACCGGGGAGCTGTTTTTT. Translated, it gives CASSATSGPNTGELFF.

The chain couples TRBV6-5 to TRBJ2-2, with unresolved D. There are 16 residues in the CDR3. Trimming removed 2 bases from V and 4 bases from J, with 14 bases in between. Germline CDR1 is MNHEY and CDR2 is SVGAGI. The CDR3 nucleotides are TGTGCCAGCAGTTACGTGGCGACACTCCCCACCGGGGAGCTGTTTTTT. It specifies CASSYVATLPTGELFF.

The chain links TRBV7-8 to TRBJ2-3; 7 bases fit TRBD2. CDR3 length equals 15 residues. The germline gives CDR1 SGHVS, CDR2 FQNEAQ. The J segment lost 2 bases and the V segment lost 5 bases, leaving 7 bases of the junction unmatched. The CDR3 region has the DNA TGTGCCAGCAGCCTGACAGCGGGGCTCACAGATACGCAGTATTTT. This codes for CASSLTAGLTDTQYF. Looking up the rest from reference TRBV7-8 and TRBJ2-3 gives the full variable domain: GAGVSQSPRYKVAKRGQDVALRCDPISGHVSLFWYQQALGQGPEFLTYFQNEAQLDKSGLPSDRFFAERPEGSVSTLKIQRTQQEDSAVYLCASSLTAGLTDTQYFGPGTRLTVL.

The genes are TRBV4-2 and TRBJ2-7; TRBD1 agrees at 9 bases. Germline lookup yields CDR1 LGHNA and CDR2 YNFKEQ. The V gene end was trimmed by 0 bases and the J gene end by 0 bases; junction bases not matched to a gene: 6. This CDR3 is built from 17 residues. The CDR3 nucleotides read TGTGCCAGCAGCCAAGATAGAAGGGACAGGGCCTCCTACGAGCAGTACTTC. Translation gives CASSQDRRDRASYEQYF.

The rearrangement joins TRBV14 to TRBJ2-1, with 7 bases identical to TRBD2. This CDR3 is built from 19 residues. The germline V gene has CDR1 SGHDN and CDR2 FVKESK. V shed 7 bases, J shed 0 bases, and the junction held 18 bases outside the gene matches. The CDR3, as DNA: TGTGCCAGCACCCTGGGCGGCGGGAGAGATCCCCGCTCCTACAATGAGCAGTTCTTC. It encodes CASTLGGGRDPRSYNEQFF.

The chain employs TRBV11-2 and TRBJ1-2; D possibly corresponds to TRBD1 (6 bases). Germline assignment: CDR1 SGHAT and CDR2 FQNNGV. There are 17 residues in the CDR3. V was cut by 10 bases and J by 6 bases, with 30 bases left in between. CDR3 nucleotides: TGTGCCACCAGGGACCTTAACATTGGGGGCAAAATCGATGGCTACACCTTC. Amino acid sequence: CATRDLNIGGKIDGYTF. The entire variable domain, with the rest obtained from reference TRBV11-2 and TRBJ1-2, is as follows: EAGVAQSPRYKIIEKRQSVAFWCNPISGHATLYWYQQILGQGPKLLIQFQNNGVVDDSQLPKDRFSAERLKGVDSTLKIQPAKLEDSAVYLCATRDLNIGGKIDGYTFGSGTRLTVV.

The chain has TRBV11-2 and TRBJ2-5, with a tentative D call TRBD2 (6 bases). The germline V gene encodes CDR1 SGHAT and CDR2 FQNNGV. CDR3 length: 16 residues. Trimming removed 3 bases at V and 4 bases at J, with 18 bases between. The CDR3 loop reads CASSFGGTSQAETQYF. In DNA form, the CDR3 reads TGTGCCAGCAGCTTTGGAGGGACCTCACAGGCAGAGACCCAGTACTTC.

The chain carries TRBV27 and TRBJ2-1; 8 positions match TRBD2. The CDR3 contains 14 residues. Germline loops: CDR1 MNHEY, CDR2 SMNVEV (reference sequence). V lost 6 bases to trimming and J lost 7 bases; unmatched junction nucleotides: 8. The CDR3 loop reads CASSDAREGNEQFF. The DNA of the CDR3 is TGTGCCAGCAGCGATGCACGGGAGGGAAATGAGCAGTTCTTC.

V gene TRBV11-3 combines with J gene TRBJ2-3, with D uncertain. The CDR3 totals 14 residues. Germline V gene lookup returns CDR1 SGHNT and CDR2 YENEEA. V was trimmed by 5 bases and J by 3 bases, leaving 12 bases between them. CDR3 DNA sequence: TGTGCCAGCAGCAGGGCCTTCGGGACAGATACGCAGTATTTT. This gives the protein CASSRAFGTDTQYF.

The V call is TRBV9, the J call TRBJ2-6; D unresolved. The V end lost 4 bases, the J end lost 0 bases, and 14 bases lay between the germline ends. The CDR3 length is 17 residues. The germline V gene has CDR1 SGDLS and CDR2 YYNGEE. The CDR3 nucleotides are TGTGCCAGCAGCCCGGACCCTCACGGCTCTGGGGCCAACGTCCTGACTTTC. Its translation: CASSPDPHGSGANVLTF. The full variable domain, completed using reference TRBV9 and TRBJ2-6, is DSGVTQTPKHLITATGQRVTLRCSPRSGDLSVYWYQQSLDQGLQFLIQYYNGEERAKGNILERFSAQQFPDLHSELNLSSLELGDSALYFCASSPDPHGSGANVLTFGAGSRLTVL.

CDR3 sequence: CSVDLQNQYNEQFF. The CDR3 DNA is TGCAGCGTTGACCTCCAGAACCAGTACAATGAGCAGTTCTTC. J is TRBJ2-1 and V is TRBV29-1; no firm D call. Trimming removed 3 bases at V and 4 bases at J, with 13 bases between. The CDR3 runs to 14 residues. CDR1 SQVTM and CDR2 ANQGSEA come from the germline V gene.

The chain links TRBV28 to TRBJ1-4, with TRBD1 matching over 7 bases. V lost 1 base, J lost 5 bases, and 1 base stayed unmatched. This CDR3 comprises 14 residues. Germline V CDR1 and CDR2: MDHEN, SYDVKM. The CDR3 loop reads CASSLLQGNEKLFF. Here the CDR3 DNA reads TGTGCCAGCAGTTTATTACAGGGGAATGAAAAACTGTTTTTT. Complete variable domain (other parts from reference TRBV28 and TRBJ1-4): DVKVTQSSRYLVKRTGEKVFLECVQDMDHENMFWYRQDPGLGLRLIYFSYDVKMKEKGDIPEGYSVSREKKERFSLILESASTNQTSMYLCASSLLQGNEKLFFGSGTQLSVL.

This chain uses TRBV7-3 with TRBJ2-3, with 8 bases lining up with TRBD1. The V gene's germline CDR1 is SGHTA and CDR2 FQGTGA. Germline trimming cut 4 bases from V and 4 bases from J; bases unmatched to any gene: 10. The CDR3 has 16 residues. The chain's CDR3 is CASSWRTGLGADTQYF. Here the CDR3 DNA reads TGTGCCAGCAGCTGGAGGACAGGGTTGGGCGCAGATACGCAGTATTTT.

The CDR3 sequence: CASSDSRGYPPLSYGYTF. CDR3 nucleotide sequence: TGTGCCAGCAGTGACTCGAGGGGATATCCCCCTCTTAGCTATGGCTACACCTTC. J is TRBJ1-2 and V is TRBV6-4; the D gene is possibly TRBD1 (5 bases). The CDR3 is made up of 18 amino acids. Looked up from germline, CDR1 is MRHNA and CDR2 is SNTAGT. The V end was cut by 0 bases, the J end by 4 bases, with 21 bases between.

The CDR3 is CAWSVGLHDNQPQHF. For the CDR3, the DNA is TGTGCCTGGAGTGTTGGACTACACGACAATCAGCCCCAGCATTTT. The J gene is TRBJ1-5, the V gene TRBV30, with no clear D. CDR3 length: 15 amino acids. CDR1 is GTSNPN and CDR2 is SVGIG in the germline V gene (reference sequence). Trimming removed 0 bases at V and 3 bases at J, with 12 bases between.

DNA for the CDR3: TGTGCCAGCAGACAGGGGTCGGGCACCGGGGAGCTGTTTTTT. This translates into CASRQGSGTGELFF. The chain links TRBV6-5 to TRBJ2-2; 7 nucleotides agree with TRBD1. V lost 6 bases to trimming and J lost 4 bases; unmatched junction nucleotides: 5. Germline loops: CDR1 MNHEY, CDR2 SVGAGI. CDR3 length: 14 amino acids.

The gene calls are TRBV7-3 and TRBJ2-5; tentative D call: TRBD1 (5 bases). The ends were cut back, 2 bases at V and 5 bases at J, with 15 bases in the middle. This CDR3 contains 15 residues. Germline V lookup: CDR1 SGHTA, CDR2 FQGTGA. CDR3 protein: CASSLFSGMWETQYF. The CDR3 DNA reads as TGTGCCAGCAGCTTATTTTCAGGGATGTGGGAGACCCAGTACTTC.

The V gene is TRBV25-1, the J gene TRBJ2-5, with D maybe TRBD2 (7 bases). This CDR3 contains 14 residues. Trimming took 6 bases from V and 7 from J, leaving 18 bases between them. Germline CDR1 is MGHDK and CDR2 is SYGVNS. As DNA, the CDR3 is TGTGCCAGCAGCACCCCCCCACGGGGGGCGACCCAGTACTTC. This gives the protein CASSTPPRGATQYF.

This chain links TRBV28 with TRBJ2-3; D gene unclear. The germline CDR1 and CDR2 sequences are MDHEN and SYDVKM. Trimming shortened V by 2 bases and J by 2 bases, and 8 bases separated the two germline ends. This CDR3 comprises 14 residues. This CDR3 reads CASSLPQPTDTQYF. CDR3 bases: TGTGCCAGCAGTTTACCCCAACCCACAGATACGCAGTATTTT. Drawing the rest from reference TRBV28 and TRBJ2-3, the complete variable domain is DVKVTQSSRYLVKRTGEKVFLECVQDMDHENMFWYRQDPGLGLRLIYFSYDVKMKEKGDIPEGYSVSREKKERFSLILESASTNQTSMYLCASSLPQPTDTQYFGPGTRLTVL.

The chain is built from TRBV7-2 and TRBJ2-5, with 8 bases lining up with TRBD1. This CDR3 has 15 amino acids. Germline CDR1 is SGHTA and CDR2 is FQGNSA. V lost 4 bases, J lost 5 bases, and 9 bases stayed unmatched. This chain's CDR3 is CASSSRTGMGETQYF. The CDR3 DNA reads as TGTGCCAGCAGCTCAAGGACAGGGATGGGGGAGACCCAGTACTTC.

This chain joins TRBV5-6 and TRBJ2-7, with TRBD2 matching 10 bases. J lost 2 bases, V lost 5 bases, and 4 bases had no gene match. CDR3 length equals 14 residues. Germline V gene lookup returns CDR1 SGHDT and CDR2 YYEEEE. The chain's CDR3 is CASRLSGRAYEQYF. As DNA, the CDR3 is TGTGCCAGCAGATTGAGCGGGAGGGCCTACGAGCAGTACTTC.